This T cell receptor beta chain was retrieved from a study of cytomegalovirus exposure and HLA in healthy donors. Study-wide background: A previous analysis identified approximately 110 million unique TCR beta sequences derived from approximately 190 million T cells.

This clone was counted a few times. The antigen is unknown. PCR was performed using 60 Vbeta and 13 Jbeta primers. As originally analysed: An analysis performed later counted 70 million to 90 million unique TCR beta chains (roughly 10 million of them shared). Generated by immunoSEQ multiplex PCR, the TCRdb table keeps only in-frame clones and is missing some. The D gene and trimming were derived from the DNA, and the V and J assignments and clone size from that table. The top ten hold approximately 4.3% of the sample, which has about 130,000 clones, approximately 79% seen once. V dropped 5 bases and J dropped 2; count of bases not matched to a gene: 5. The CDR3 runs 16 residues. Germline V gene sequence: CDR1 LNHDA, CDR2 SQIVND (reference sequence). Study results and limitations: Accurate prediction of HLA-A and HLA-B alleles (for most subjects) was reportedly achieved from TCR beta sequences. Reports showed the classifier diagnosing cytomegalovirus status with high specificity and sensitivity.

The sequenced sample was PBMCs. The chain recombines TRBV19 with TRBJ2-7; 14 bases fit TRBD2. The sequence was obtained from a man aged 18-30 years in good health and CMV-seropositive. CDR3 amino acids: CASSLGTSGGAYEQYF. CDR3 nucleotide sequence: TGTGCCAGTAGTCTCGGGACTAGCGGGGGTGCCTACGAGCAGTACTTC.